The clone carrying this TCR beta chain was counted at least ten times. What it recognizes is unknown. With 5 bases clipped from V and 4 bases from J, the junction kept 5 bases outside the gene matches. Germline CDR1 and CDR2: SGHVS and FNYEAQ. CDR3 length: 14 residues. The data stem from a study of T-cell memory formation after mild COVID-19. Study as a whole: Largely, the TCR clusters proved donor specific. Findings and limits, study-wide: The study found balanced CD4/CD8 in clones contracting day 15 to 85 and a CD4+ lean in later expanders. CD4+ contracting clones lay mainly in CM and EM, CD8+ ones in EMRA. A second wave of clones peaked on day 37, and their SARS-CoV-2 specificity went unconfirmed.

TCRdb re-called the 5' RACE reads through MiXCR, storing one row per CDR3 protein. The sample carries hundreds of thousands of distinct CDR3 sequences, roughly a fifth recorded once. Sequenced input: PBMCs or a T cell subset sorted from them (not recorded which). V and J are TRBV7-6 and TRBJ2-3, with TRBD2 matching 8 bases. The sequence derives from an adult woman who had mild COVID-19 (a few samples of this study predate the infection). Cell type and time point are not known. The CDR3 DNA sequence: TGTGCCAGCAGCCTCAACGGGGGGGCAGATACGCAGTATTTT. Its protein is CASSLNGGADTQYF.